This T cell receptor beta chain was captured in a study of beta chain features in type 1 diabetes. Study results and limitations: Compared with healthy donors, patients appeared to share more similar naive, central memory and regulatory TCRB repertoires. PCR might favor shorter templates, equally in patients and controls. Significant though moderate, a shortening of TCRB CDR3s appeared in all four CD4+ subsets of Type 1 diabetes patients.

The entirety of the isolated RNA underwent reverse transcription, so expressed TCRB transcripts were sequenced. TCRdb keeps only in-frame clones here, not all; method: immunoSEQ multiplex PCR. The sample has a few hundred thousand clones, around a tenth seen once. Germline CDR1 reads SGHRS; CDR2 reads YFSETQ. V was pared by 7 bases and J by 0 bases, with 16 bases between. The CDR3 is 15 residues long. Of note for this clone: Its target is not known.

Blood was drawn once from each donor into heparinised tubes. The draws averaged around 110 mL. Purity above 95% was achieved in all sorted populations. Source material: central memory CD4+ T cells from blood. The sequence derives from a man aged 25 to 45 with type 1 diabetes. The chain has TRBV5-1 and TRBJ2-5; D is ambiguous. The CDR3 DNA reads TGCGCCAGCGTCCGGGTCCCAGCTAACCAAGAGACCCAGTACTTC. Translating it yields CASVRVPANQETQYF.